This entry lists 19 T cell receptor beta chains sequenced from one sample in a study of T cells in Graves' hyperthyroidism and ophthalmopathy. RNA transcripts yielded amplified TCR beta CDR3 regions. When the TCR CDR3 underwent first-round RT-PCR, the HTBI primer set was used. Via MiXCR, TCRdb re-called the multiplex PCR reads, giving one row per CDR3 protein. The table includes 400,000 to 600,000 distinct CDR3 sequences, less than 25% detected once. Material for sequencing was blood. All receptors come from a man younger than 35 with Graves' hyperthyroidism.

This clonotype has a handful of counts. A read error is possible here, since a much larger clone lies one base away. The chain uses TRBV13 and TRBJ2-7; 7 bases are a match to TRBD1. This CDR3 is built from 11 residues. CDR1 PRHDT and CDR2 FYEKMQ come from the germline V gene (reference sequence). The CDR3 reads CASSAGTEQCF. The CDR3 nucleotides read TGTGCCAGCAGCGCCGGGACAGAGCAGTGCTTC. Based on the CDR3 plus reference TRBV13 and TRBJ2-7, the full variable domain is AAGVIQSPRHLIKEKRETATLKCYPIPRHDTVYWYQQGPGQDPQFLISFYEKMQSDKGSIPDRFSAQQFSDYHSELNMSSLELGDSALYFCASSAGTEQCFGPGTRLTVT.

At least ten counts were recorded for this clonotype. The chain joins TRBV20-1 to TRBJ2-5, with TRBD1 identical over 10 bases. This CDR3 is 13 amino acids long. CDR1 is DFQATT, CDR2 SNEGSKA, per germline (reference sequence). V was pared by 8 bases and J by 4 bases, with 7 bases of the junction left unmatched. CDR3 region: CSPRQGASETQYF. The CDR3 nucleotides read TGCAGTCCAAGACAGGGGGCATCAGAGACCCAGTACTTC.

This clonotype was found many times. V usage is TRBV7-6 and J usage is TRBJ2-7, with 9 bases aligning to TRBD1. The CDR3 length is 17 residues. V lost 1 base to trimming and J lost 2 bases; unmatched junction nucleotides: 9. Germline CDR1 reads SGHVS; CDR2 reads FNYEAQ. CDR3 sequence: CASSLEVPGTGTYEQYF. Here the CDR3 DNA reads TGTGCCAGCAGCTTAGAAGTCCCCGGGACAGGGACCTACGAGCAGTACTTC.

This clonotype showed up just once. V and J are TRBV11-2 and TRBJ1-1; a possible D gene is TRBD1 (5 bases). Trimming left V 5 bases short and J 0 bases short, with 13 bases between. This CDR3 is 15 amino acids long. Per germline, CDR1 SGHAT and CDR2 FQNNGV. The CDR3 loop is CASSPTGRLNTEAFF. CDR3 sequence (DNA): TGTGCCAGCAGCCCGACGGGACGATTGAACACTGAAGCTTTCTTT.

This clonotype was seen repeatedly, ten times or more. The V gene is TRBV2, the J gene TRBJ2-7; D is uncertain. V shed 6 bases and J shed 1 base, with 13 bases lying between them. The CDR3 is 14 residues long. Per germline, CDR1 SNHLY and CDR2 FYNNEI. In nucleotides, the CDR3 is TGTGCCAGCAGAAAGGACCCGGAGTCCTACGAGCAGTACTTC. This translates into CASRKDPESYEQYF.

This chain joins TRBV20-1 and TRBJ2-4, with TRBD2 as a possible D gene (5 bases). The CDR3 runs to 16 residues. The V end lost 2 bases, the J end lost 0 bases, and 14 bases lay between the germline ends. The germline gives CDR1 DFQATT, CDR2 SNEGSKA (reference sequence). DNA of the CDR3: TGCAGTGCTAGACAAACCAGCGGACTAGCCAAAAACATTCAGTACTTC. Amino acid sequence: CSARQTSGLAKNIQYF.

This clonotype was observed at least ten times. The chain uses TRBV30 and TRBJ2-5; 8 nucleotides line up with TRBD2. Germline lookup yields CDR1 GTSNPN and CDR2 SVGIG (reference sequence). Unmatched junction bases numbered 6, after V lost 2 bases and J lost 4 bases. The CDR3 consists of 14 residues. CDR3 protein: CAWSPGGPGETQYF. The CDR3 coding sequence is TGTGCCTGGAGTCCGGGGGGGCCGGGAGAGACCCAGTACTTC.

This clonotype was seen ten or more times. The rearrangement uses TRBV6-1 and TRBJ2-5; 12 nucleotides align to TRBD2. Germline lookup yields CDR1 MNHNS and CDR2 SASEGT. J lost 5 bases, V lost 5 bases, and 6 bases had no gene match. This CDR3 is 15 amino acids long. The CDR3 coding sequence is TGTGCCAGCAGTAAGCTAGCGGGGGGGATTGAGACCCAGTACTTC. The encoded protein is CASSKLAGGIETQYF.

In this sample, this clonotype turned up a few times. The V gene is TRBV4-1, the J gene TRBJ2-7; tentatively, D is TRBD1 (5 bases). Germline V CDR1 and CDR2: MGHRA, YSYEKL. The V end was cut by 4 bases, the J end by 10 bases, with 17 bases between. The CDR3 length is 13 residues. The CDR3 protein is CASSLRQTLEQYF. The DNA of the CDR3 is TGCGCCAGCAGCCTCCGACAGACCCTTGAACAGTACTTC.

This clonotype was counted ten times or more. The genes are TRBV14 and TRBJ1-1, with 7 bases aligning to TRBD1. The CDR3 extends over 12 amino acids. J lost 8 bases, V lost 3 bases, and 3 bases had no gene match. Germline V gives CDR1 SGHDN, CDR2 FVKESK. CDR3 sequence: CASSHVQGEAFF. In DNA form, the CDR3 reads TGTGCCAGCAGCCATGTACAGGGGGAAGCTTTCTTT. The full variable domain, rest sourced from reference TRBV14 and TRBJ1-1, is EAGVTQFPSHSVIEKGQTVTLRCDPISGHDNLYWYRRVMGKEIKFLLHFVKESKQDESGMPNNRFLAERTGGTYSTLKVQPAELEDSGVYFCASSHVQGEAFFGQGTRLTVV.

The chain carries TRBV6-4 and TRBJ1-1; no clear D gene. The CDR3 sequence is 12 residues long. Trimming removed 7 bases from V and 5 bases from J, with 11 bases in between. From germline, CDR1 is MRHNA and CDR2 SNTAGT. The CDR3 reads CASIETGTEAFF. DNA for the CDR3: TGTGCCAGCATTGAGACTGGGACTGAAGCTTTCTTT.

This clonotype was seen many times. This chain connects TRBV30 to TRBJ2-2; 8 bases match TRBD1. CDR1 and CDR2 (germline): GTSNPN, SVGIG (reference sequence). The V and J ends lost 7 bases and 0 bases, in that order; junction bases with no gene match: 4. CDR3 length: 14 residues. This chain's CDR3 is CAYNRGANTGELFF. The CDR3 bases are TGTGCCTATAACAGGGGGGCGAACACCGGGGAGCTGTTTTTT.

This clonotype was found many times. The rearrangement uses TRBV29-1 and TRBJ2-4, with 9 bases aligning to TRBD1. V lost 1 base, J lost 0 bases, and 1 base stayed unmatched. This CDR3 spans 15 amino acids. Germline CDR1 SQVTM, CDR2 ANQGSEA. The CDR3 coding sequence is TGCAGCGTTGAAGTGGGACAGGGAGCCAAAAACATTCAGTACTTC. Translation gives CSVEVGQGAKNIQYF.

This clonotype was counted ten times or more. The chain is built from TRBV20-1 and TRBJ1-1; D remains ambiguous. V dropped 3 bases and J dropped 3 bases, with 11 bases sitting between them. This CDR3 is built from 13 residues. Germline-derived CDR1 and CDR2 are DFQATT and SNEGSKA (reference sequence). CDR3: CSASRLPDTEAFF. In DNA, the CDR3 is TGCAGTGCTAGCAGACTCCCCGACACTGAAGCTTTCTTT.

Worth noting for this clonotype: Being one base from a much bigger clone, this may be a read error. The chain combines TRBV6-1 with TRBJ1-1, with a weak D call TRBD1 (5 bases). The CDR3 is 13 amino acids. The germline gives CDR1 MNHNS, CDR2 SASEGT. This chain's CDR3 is CASSPRGYTESFF. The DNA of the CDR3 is TGTGCCAGCAGCCCTAGGGGTTACACTGAATCTTTCTTT.

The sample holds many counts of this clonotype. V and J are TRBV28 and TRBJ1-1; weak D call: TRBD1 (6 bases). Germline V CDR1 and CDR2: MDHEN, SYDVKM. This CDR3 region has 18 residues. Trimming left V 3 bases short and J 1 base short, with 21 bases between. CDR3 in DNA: TGTGCCAGCAGTTTTAGTCCTCGTCGCCGGGACACGAACACTGAAGCTTTCTTT. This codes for CASSFSPRRRDTNTEAFF.

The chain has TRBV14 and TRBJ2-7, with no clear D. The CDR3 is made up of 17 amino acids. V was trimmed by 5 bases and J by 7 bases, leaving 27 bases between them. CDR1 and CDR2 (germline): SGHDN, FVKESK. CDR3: CASSYHFKTSPLYEQYF. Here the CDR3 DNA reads TGTGCCAGCAGCTATCATTTTAAGACCAGTCCCCTGTATGAGCAGTACTTC.

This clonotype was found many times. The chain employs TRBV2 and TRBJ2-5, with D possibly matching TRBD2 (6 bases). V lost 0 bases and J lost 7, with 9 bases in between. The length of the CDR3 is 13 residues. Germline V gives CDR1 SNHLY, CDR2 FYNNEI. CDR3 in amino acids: CASSEAGGGTQYF. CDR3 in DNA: TGTGCCAGCAGTGAAGCGGGAGGCGGGACCCAGTACTTC. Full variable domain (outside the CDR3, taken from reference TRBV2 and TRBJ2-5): EPEVTQTPSHQVTQMGQEVILRCVPISNHLYFYWYRQILGQKVEFLVSFYNNEISEKSEIFDDQFSVERPDGSNFTLKIRSTKLEDSAMYFCASSEAGGGTQYFGPGTRLLVL.

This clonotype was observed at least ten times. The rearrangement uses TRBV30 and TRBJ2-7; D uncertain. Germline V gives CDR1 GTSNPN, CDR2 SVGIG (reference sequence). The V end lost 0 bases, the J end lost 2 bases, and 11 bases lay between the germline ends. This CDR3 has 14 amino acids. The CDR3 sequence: CAWSVSSLAYEQYF. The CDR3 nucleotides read TGTGCCTGGAGTGTCAGCAGCCTGGCCTACGAGCAGTACTTC.